One TCR beta chain is described in this entry. This sample is drawn from a study of shared clonotypes between healthy human individuals. Profiling relied on immunoSEQ multiplex PCR, and the TCRdb table lists in-frame clones only, not all of them. Among 2 million to 3 million clones listed, 93% were seen once. The CDR3 is 12 amino acids. V gave up 0 bases and J gave up 14 bases; unmatched junction bases: 6. CDR1 SEHNR and CDR2 FQNEAQ come from the germline V gene (reference sequence). The source of this sequence is a man between 18 and 29 years old in good health. Some clones in this sample may be carry-over from other donors' samples. The chain has TRBV7-9 and TRBJ1-2; 7 bases are a match to TRBD1. The sample taken for sequencing was naive CD4+ T cells from PBMCs. Specified subset: CD45RA+ positively selected. Written as DNA, the CDR3 is TGTGCCAGCAGCTTAGCCCAGGGGGGACTTACCTTC. Protein product: CASSLAQGGLTF.